This T cell receptor (beta chain) stems from a study of blood T cell repertoires in COVID-19. Study as a whole: T cells, B-cell-depleted T cells, or PBMCs supplied cDNA or gDNA.

The CDR3 extends over 15 amino acids. With V trimmed by 3 bases and J by 0 bases, 2 bases remained unmatched. Germline CDR1 and CDR2: LNHNV and YYDKDF (reference sequence). Clones were read by immunoSEQ multiplex PCR, and TCRdb kept only the in-frame ones, dropping some. The repertoire has 20,000 to 30,000 clones, 80% to 90% of them found once; the top ten carry roughly 20%. The chain employs TRBV15 and TRBJ1-5, with 7 bases matching TRBD1. Sequencing used peripheral blood. The TCR sequence derives from a woman older than 75 with acute or convalescent COVID-19. The CDR3 protein is CATSRDRYSNQPQHF. The CDR3 DNA reads TGTGCCACCAGCAGGGACAGGTATAGCAATCAGCCCCAGCATTTT.